This T cell receptor beta chain was identified in a study of CD8+CD57+ T cells in acquired aplastic anemia. Study-wide findings and caveats: Patients and controls had in common 25 to 30 CD8+ CDR3 sequences.

Remarks on this clonotype: The antigen remains undetermined.

The CDR3 extends over 13 amino acids. V was cut by 6 bases and J by 0 bases, with 8 bases left in between. Patients who underwent sequencing had shown CD8+CD57+ cell expansion by flow cytometry. Template material for TCR beta VDJ and CDR3 profiling consisted of genomic DNA. TCRdb processed the reads anew with MiXCR; each CDR3 protein has one entry. The sample includes under 200,000 distinct CDR3 sequences, under 50% of them seen just once. The J gene is TRBJ1-1, the V gene TRBV12-3 or TRBV12-4; D uncertain. The sequence was collected from a human donor with aplastic anemia. The sequenced material came from sorted CD4+, CD8+, or CD8+CD57+ T cells (not recorded which) from PBMCs. The CDR3 DNA reads TGTGCCAGCAGGAAGGTTATGAACACTGAAGCTTTCTTT. Encoded protein: CASRKVMNTEAFF.